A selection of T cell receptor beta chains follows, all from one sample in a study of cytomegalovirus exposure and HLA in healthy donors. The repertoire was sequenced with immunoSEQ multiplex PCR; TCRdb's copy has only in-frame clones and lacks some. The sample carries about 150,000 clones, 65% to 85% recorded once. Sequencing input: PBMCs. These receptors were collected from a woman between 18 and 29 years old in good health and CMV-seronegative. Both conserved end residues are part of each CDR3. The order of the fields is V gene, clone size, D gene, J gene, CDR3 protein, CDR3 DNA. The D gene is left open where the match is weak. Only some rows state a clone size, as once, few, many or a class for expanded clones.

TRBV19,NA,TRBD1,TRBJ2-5,CASSYRQGARETQYF,TGTGCCAGTAGTTACCGACAGGGGGCACGGGAGACCCAGTACTTC
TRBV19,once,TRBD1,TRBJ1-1,CASRPGQGNLVRTEAFF,TGTGCCAGTAGGCCGGGACAGGGAAATTTGGTTCGCACTGAAGCTTTCTTT
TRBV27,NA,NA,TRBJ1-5,CASRGPGRGNQPQHF,TGTGCCAGCAGGGGCCCGGGACGGGGGAATCAGCCCCAGCATTTT
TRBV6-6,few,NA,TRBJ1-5,CASSYRRDSNQPQHF,TGTGCCAGCAGTTACCGGCGGGATAGCAATCAGCCCCAGCATTTT
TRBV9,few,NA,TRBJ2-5,CASSVGAETQYF,TGTGCCAGCAGCGTAGGGGCGGAGACCCAGTACTTC
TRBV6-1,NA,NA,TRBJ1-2,CASSEASPGEPGNYGYTF,TGTGCCAGCAGTGAAGCGAGCCCAGGGGAACCTGGGAACTATGGCTACACCTTC
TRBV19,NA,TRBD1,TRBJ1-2,CASSTSTGDIYGYTF,TGTGCCAGTAGTACCTCGACAGGGGATATCTATGGCTACACCTTC
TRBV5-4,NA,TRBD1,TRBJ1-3,CASSSQRTGGNTIYF,TGTGCCAGCAGCTCCCAAAGGACAGGGGGAAACACCATATATTTT
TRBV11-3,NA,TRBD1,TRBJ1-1,CASSYGVGGLAEAFF,TGTGCCAGCAGCTATGGGGTAGGGGGCCTGGCTGAAGCTTTCTTT
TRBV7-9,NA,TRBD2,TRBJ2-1,CAGLPTSGYNEQFF,TGTGCCGGCTTACCTACTAGCGGGTACAATGAGCAGTTCTTC
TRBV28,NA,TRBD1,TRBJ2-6,CASSMTGQGTGANVLTF,TGTGCCAGCAGTATGACAGGACAGGGGACCGGGGCCAACGTCCTGACTTTC
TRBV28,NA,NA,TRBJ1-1,CASSLLGGGLSAFF,TGTGCCAGCAGTTTATTGGGGGGAGGTCTGTCGGCTTTCTTT
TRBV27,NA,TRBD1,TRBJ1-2,CASSAAGQGALGYTF,TGTGCCAGCAGCGCAGCGGGACAGGGGGCGCTTGGCTACACCTTC
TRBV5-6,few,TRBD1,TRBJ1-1,CASSRTGERATEAFF,TGTGCCAGCAGCAGGACAGGGGAGAGGGCCACTGAAGCTTTCTTT
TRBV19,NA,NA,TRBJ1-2,CASSIGGRLIYGYTF,TGTGCCAGTAGTATAGGTGGCAGACTGATCTATGGCTACACCTTC
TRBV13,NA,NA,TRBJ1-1,CASSSRQRLNTEAFF,TGTGCCAGCAGCTCCCGACAGAGACTGAACACTGAAGCTTTCTTT
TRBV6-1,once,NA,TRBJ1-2,CASSRGHYGYTF,TGTGCCAGCAGCCGGGGACATTATGGCTACACCTTC
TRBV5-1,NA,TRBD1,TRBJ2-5,CASSPGQGRETQYF,TGCGCCAGCAGCCCGGGACAGGGCAGGGAGACCCAGTACTTC
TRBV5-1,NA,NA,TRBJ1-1,CASSFNRNTEAFF,TGCGCCAGCAGCTTTAACAGAAACACTGAAGCTTTCTTT
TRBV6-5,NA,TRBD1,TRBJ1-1,CASSYRTGAEAFF,TGTGCCAGCAGTTACCGGACAGGGGCTGAAGCTTTCTTT
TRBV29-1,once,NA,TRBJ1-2,CSALPAGGYGYTF,TGCAGCGCCCTCCCGGCCGGGGGATATGGCTACACCTTC
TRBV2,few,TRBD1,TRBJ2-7,CASTQDRVGHEQYF,TGTGCCAGCACCCAGGACAGGGTTGGCCACGAGCAGTACTTC
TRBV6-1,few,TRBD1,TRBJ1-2,CASSGDRKYAGYTF,TGTGCCAGCAGTGGGGACAGGAAATATGCTGGCTACACCTTC
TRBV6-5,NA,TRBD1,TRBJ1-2,CASSEYRGADYGYTF,TGTGCCAGCAGCGAGTACAGGGGGGCGGACTATGGCTACACCTTC
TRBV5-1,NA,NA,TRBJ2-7,CASSLGGTQSYEQYF,TGCGCCAGCAGCTTGGGAGGGACTCAGTCCTACGAGCAGTACTTC
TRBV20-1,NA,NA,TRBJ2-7,CSARAPGEQYF,TGCAGTGCTAGAGCTCCAGGGGAGCAGTACTTC
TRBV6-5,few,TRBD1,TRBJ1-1,CASSRTGYTEAFF,TGTGCCAGCAGTAGGACAGGGTACACTGAAGCTTTCTTT
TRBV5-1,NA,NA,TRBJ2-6,CASSFSTGSGANGLTF,TGCGCCAGCAGCTTCTCGACGGGCTCTGGGGCCAACGGCCTGACTTTC
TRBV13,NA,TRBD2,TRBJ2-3,CASSLVRGGNTDTQYF,TGTGCCAGCAGCTTGGTGCGGGGGGGGAACACAGATACGCAGTATTTT
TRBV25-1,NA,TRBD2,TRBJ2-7,CASNPQGTSGVEQYF,TGTGCCAGCAACCCGCAAGGGACTAGCGGGGTCGAGCAGTACTTC
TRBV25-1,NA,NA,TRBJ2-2,CASSGVATGELFF,TGTGCCAGCAGTGGTGTGGCTACCGGGGAGCTGTTTTTT
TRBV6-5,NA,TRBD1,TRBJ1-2,CASSSTGTGDRGYTF,TGTGCCAGCAGTTCGACCGGGACAGGGGATCGTGGCTACACCTTC
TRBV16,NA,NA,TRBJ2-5,CASSQSRTDTSTQYF,TGTGCCAGCAGCCAATCGAGAACGGACACCTCGACCCAGTACTTC
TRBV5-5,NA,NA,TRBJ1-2,CASSQQSSRGYGYTF,TGTGCCAGCAGCCAACAGTCCAGCCGGGGCTATGGCTACACCTTC
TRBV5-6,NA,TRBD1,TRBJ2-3,CASNELRDRIGTDTQYF,TGTGCCAGCAACGAGCTTCGGGACAGGATCGGCACAGATACGCAGTATTTT
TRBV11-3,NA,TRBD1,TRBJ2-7,CASSIQGARQYF,TGTGCCAGCAGTATCCAGGGGGCACGGCAGTACTTC
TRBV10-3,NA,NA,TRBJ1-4,CAIRRAPGEKLFF,TGTGCCATTAGAAGGGCACCAGGGGAAAAACTGTTTTTT
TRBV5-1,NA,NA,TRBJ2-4,CASSLVPGHAKNIQYF,TGCGCCAGCAGCTTGGTTCCAGGGCACGCCAAAAACATTCAGTACTTC
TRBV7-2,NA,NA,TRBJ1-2,CASSLVRGGGYTF,TGTGCCAGCAGCTTAGTTCGGGGGGGCGGCTACACCTTC
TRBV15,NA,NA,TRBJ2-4,CATSRPPEHAKNIQYF,TGTGCCACCAGCAGACCACCCGAGCACGCCAAAAACATTCAGTACTTC